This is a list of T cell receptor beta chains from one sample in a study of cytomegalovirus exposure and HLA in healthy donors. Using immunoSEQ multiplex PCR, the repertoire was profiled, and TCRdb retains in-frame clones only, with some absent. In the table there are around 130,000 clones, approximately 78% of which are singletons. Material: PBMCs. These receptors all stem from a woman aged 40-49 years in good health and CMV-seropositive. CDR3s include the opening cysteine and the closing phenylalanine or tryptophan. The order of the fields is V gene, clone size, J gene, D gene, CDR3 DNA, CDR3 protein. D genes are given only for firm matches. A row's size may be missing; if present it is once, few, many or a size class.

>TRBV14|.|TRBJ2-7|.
TGTGCCAGCAGCCAAGATCGTAGAGGGCGCAGCTCCTACGAGCAGTACTTC
CASSQDRRGRSSYEQYF
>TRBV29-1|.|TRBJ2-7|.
TGCAGCGTCCGGCGGGACTACGAGCAGTACTTC
CSVRRDYEQYF
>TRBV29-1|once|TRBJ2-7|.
TGCAGCGTTGAGGAGGTCTACGAGCAGTACTTC
CSVEEVYEQYF
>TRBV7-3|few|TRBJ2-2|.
TGTGCCAGCAGCTCGATGGGCGACCCGAACACCGGGGAGCTGTTTTTT
CASSSMGDPNTGELFF
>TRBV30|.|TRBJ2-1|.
TGTGCCTGGAGTCCGGGACTGAATGTTTACAATGAGCAGTTCTTC
CAWSPGLNVYNEQFF
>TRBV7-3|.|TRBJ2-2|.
TGTGCCAGCAGCCAAGAGCTTAGCGGTCCCGGGGAGCTGTTTTTT
CASSQELSGPGELFF
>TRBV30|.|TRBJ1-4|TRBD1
TGTGCCTGGAGTCACCCCGCTGTAGGGACAGGGGGAACAACTAATGAAAAACTGTTTTTT
CAWSHPAVGTGGTTNEKLFF
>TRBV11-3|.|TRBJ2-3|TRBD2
TGTGCCAGCAGCTTTTCCGGACTAGCGGGCGGAGTAACAGATACGCAGTATTTT
CASSFSGLAGGVTDTQYF
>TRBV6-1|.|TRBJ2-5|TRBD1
TGTGCCAGCAGGACAGGGGCCCAAGAGACCCAGTACTTC
CASRTGAQETQYF
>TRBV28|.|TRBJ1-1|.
TGTGCCAGCAGTCCGCCCCAGGGCGGAGCTTTCTTT
CASSPPQGGAFF
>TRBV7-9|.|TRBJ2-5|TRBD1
TGTGCCAGCAGCTTGGTCGGACAGGGCACCCAGTACTTC
CASSLVGQGTQYF
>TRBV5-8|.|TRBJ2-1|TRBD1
TGTGCCAGCAGCTTGGTGGGGGACAGCTCCTACAATGAGCAGTTCTTC
CASSLVGDSSYNEQFF
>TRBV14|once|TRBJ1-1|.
TGTGCCAGCAGCCAACGAGTCCCACCGGACACTGAAGCTTTCTTT
CASSQRVPPDTEAFF
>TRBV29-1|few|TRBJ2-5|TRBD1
TGCAGCGTCGAGGACAGGGTGGGGGAGACCCAGTACTTC
CSVEDRVGETQYF
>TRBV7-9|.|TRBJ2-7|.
TGTGCCAGCAGCCCGTTGAGTGAGCAGTACTTC
CASSPLSEQYF
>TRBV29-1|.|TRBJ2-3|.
TGCAGCGTTGAAGTAGGACCGAAGGGGGCAGATACGCAGTATTTT
CSVEVGPKGADTQYF